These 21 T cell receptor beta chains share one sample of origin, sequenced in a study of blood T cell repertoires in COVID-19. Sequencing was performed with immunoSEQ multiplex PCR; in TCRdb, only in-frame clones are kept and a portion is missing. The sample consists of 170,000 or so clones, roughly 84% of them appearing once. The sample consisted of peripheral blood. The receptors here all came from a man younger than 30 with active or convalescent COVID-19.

The CDR3 reads CASSLDGGRTNEKLFF. DNA of the CDR3: TGTGCCAGCAGCTTAGACGGAGGGAGAACTAATGAAAAACTGTTTTTT. The V call is TRBV11-2, the J call TRBJ1-4; D ambiguous. Germline lookup yields CDR1 SGHAT and CDR2 FQNNGV. Trimming pared 0 bases from V and 1 base from J, leaving 9 bases between. The CDR3 is 16 amino acids. The variable domain in full, with the rest retrieved from reference TRBV11-2 and TRBJ1-4, is EAGVAQSPRYKIIEKRQSVAFWCNPISGHATLYWYQQILGQGPKLLIQFQNNGVVDDSQLPKDRFSAERLKGVDSTLKIQPAKLEDSAVYLCASSLDGGRTNEKLFFGSGTQLSVL.

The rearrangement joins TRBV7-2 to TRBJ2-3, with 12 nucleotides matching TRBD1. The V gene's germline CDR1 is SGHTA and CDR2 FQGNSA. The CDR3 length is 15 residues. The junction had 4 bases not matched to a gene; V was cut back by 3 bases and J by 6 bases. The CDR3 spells CASSLGTGGFDTQYF. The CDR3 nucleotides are TGTGCCAGCAGCTTGGGGACAGGGGGCTTTGATACGCAGTATTTT.

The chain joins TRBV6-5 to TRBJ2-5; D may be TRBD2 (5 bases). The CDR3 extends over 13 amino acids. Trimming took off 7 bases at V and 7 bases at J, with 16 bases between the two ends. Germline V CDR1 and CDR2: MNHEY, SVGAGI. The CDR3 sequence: CASTSSVRGTQYF. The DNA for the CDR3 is TGTGCCAGCACCAGCAGTGTTCGGGGGACCCAGTACTTC.

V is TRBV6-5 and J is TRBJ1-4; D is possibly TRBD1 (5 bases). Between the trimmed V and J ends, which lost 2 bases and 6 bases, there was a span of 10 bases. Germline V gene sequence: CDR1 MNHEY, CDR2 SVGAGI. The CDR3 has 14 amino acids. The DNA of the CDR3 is TGTGCCAGCAGTTACCTAAGCAGGGATGAAAAACTGTTTTTT. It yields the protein CASSYLSRDEKLFF.

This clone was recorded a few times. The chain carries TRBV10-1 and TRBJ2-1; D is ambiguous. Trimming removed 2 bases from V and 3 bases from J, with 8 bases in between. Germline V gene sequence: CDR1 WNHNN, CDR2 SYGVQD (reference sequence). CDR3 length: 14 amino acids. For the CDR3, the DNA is TGCGCCAGCAGTGAGCAGGCCGTCTACAATGAGCAGTTCTTC. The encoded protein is CASSEQAVYNEQFF.

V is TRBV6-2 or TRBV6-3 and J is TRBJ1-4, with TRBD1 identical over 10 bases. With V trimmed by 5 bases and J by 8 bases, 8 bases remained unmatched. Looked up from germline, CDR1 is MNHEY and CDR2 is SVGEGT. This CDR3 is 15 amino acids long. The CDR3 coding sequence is TGTGCCAGCAGTAAGCCGGGACAGGGGAGAGAAAAACTGTTTTTT. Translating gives CASSKPGQGREKLFF.

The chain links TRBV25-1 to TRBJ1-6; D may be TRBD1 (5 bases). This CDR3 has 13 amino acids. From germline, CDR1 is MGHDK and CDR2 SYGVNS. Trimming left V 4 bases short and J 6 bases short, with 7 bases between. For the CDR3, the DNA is TGTGCCAGCAGTGGTCAGGGTAATTCACCCCTCCACTTT. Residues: CASSGQGNSPLHF.

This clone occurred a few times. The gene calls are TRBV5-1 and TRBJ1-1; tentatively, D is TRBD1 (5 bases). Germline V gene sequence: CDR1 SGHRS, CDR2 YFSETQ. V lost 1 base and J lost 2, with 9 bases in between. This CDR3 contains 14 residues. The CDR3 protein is CASSLWGTNTEAFF. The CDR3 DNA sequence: TGCGCCAGCAGCTTGTGGGGCACCAACACTGAAGCTTTCTTT.

The CDR3 loop reads CATSDPSGGGAYNEQFF. The CDR3 nucleotides are TGTGCCACCAGTGATCCCTCTGGGGGGGGCGCATACAATGAGCAGTTCTTC. This rearrangement joins TRBV24-1 to TRBJ2-1, with D maybe TRBD2 (7 bases). Trimming cost V 3 bases and J 4 bases, with 18 bases left between them. Germline V CDR1 and CDR2: KGHDR, SFDVKD. This CDR3 region has 17 residues.

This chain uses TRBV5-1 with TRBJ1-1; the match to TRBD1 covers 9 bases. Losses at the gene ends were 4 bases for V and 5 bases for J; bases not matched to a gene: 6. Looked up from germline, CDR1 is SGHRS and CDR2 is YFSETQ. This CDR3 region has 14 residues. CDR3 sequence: CASSRTGGGTEAFF. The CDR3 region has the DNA TGCGCCAGCAGCCGTACAGGGGGCGGAACTGAAGCTTTCTTT.

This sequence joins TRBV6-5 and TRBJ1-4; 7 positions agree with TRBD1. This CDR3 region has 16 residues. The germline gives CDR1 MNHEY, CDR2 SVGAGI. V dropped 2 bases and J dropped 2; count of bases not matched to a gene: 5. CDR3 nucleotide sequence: TGTGCCAGCAGTTACCGCCCGACAGGGACTAATGAAAAACTGTTTTTT. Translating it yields CASSYRPTGTNEKLFF.

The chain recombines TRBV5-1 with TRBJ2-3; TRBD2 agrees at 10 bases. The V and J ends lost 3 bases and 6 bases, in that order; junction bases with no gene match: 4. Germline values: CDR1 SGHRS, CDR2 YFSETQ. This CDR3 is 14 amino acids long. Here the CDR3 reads CASSWGTSADTQYF. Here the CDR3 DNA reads TGCGCCAGCAGCTGGGGGACTAGCGCTGATACGCAGTATTTT. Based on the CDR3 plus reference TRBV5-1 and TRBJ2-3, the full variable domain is KAGVTQTPRYLIKTRGQQVTLSCSPISGHRSVSWYQQTPGQGLQFLFEYFSETQRNKGNFPGRFSGRQFSNSRSEMNVSTLELGDSALYLCASSWGTSADTQYFGPGTRLTVL.

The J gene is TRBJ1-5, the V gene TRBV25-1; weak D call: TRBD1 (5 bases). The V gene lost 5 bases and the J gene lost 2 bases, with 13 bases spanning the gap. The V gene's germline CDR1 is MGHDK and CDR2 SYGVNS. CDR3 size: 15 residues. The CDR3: CASSPKGSGNQPQHF. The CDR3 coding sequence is TGTGCCAGCAGTCCCAAGGGGTCGGGCAATCAGCCCCAGCATTTT.

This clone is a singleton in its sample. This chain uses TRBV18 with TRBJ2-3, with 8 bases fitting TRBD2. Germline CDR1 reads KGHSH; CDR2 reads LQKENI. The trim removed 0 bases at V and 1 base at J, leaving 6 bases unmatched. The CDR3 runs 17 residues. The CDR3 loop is CASSPPGRGARTDTQYF. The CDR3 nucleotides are TGTGCCAGCTCACCACCGGGGCGGGGGGCCCGCACAGATACGCAGTATTTT. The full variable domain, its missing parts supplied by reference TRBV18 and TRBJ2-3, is NAGVMQNPRHLVRRRGQEARLRCSPMKGHSHVYWYRQLPEEGLKFMVYLQKENIIDESGMPKERFSAEFPKEGPSILRIQQVVRGDSAAYFCASSPPGRGARTDTQYFGPGTRLTVL.

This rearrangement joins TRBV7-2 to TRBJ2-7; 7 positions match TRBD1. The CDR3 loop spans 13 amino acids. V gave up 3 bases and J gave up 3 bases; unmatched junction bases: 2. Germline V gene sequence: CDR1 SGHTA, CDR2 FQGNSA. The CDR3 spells CASSFTGDYEQYF. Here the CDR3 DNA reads TGTGCCAGCAGCTTTACAGGGGACTACGAGCAGTACTTC.

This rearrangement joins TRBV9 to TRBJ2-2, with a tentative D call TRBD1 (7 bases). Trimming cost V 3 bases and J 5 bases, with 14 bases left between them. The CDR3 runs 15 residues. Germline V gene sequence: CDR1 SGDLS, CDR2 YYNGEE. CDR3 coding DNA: TGTGCCAGCAGCGCGCGGGACAGAGATACCGGGGAGCTGTTTTTT. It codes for CASSARDRDTGELFF.

The CDR3 sequence: CAWSPGGHNEQFF. The CDR3 bases are TGTGCCTGGAGTCCAGGAGGTCACAATGAGCAGTTCTTC. V usage is TRBV30 and J usage is TRBJ2-1; D is perhaps TRBD2 (5 bases). Germline assignment: CDR1 GTSNPN and CDR2 SVGIG (reference sequence). Trimming removed 2 bases from V and 5 bases from J, with 10 bases in between. The CDR3 runs 13 residues.

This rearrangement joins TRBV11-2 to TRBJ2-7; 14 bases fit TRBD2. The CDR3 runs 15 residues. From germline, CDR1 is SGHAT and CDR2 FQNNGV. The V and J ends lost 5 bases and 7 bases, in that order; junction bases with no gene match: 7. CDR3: CASSHGLAGGREQYF. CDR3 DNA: TGTGCCAGCAGCCATGGACTAGCGGGAGGTCGTGAGCAGTACTTC.

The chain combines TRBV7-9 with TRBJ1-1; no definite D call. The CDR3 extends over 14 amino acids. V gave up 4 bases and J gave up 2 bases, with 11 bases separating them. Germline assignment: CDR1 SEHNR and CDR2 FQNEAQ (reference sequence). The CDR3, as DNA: TGTGCCAGCAGCTCCTCCACAGCAAACACTGAAGCTTTCTTT. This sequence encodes CASSSSTANTEAFF.

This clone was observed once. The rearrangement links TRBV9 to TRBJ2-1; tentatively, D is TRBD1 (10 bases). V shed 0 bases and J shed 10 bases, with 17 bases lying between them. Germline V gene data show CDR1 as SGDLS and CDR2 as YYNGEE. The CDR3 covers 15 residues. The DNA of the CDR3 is TGTGCCAGCAGCGTAGTGCTAGCGGGACAGGGGGAGCAGTTCTTC. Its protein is CASSVVLAGQGEQFF.

DNA of the CDR3: TGTGCCAGCATAACCCGGGACAGGGTTGAATTGGAGGGATTGGACACTGAAGCTTTCTTT. Amino acid sequence: CASITRDRVELEGLDTEAFF. The rearrangement joins TRBV2 to TRBJ1-1; 9 nucleotides agree with TRBD1. The CDR3 consists of 20 residues. The J segment lost 3 bases and the V segment lost 7 bases, leaving 24 bases of the junction unmatched. Germline V CDR1 and CDR2: SNHLY, FYNNEI. Complete variable domain (other parts from reference TRBV2 and TRBJ1-1): EPEVTQTPSHQVTQMGQEVILRCVPISNHLYFYWYRQILGQKVEFLVSFYNNEISEKSEIFDDQFSVERPDGSNFTLKIRSTKLEDSAMYFCASITRDRVELEGLDTEAFFGQGTRLTVV.